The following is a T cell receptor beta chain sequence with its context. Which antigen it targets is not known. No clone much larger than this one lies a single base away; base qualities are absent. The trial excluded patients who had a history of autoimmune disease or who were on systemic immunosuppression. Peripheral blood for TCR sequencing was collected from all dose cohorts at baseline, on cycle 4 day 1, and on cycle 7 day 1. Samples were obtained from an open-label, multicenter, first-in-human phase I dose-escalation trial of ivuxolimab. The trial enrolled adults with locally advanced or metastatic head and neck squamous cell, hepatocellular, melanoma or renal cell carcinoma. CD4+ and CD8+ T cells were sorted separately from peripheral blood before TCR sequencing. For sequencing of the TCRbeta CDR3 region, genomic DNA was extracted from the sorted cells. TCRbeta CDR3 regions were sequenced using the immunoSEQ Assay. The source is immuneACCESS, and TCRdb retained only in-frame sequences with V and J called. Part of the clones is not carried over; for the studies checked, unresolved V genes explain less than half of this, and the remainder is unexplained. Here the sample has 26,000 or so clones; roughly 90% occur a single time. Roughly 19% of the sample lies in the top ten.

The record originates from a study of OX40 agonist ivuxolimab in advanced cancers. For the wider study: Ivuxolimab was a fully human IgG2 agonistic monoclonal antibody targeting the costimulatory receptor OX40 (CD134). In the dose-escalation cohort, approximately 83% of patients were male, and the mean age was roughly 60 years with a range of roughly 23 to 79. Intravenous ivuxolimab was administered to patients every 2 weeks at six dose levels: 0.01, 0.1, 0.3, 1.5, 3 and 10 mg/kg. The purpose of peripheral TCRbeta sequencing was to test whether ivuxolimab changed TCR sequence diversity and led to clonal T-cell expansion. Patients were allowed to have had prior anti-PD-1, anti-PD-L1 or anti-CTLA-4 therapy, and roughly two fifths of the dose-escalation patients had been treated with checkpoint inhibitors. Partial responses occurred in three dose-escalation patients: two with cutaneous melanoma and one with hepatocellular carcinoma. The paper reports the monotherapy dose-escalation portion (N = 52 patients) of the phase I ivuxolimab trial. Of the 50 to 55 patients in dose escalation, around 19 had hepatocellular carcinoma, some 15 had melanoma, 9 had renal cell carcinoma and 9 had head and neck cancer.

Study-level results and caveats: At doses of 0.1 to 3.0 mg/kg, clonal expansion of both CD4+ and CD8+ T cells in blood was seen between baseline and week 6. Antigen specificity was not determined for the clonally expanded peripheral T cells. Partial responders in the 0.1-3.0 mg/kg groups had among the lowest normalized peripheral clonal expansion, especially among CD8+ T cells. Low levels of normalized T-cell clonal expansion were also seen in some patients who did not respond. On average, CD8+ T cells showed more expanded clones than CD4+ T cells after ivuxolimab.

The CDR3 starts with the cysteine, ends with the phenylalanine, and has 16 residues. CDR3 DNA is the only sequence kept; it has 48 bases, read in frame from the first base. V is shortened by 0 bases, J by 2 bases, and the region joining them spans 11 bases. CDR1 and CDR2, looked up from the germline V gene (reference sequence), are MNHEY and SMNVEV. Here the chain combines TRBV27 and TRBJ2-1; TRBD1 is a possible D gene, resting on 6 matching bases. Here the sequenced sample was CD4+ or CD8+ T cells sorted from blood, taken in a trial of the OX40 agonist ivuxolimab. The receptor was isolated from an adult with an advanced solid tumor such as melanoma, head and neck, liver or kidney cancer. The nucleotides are TGTGCCAGCAGTTTATCCGCAGGGGACACCTACAATGAGCAGTTCTTC. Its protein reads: CASSLSAGDTYNEQFF.